These T cell receptor beta chains were read from a single sample in a study of T cell responses to AZD1222 COVID-19 vaccine. Libraries were prepared by immunoSEQ multiplex PCR; TCRdb keeps only in-frame clonotypes and omits some of them. Among 100,000 or so clones listed, around nine tenths were seen once. Sequenced material: peripheral blood, taken on day 0 of AZD1222 vaccination. These receptor sequences come from an adult in good health. CDR3s include the opening cysteine and the closing phenylalanine or tryptophan. The order of the fields is V gene, D gene, J gene, clone size, CDR3 DNA, CDR3 protein. A D gene is named only where the DNA matches it firmly. Clone size appears in some rows only: once, few, many, or a class for an expanded clone.

V: TRBV5-1; D: NA; J: TRBJ1-1; size: NA; DNA: TGCGCCAGCAAAACAGTGGGGGAATCCACTGAAGCTTTCTTT; CDR3: CASKTVGESTEAFF
V: TRBV2; D: NA; J: TRBJ2-7; size: NA; DNA: TGTGCCAGCAGTGAACAGGGGGGAGCCTACGAGCAGTACTTC; CDR3: CASSEQGGAYEQYF
V: TRBV6-5; D: NA; J: TRBJ1-2; size: NA; DNA: TGTGCCAGCAGTTACTGGGCAGGGGAGGGCTACACCTTC; CDR3: CASSYWAGEGYTF
V: TRBV4-2; D: TRBD2; J: TRBJ2-1; size: once; DNA: TGTGCCAGCAGCCGGACTAGCGGTGACAATGAGCAGTTCTTC; CDR3: CASSRTSGDNEQFF
V: TRBV6-5; D: NA; J: TRBJ2-2; size: NA; DNA: TGTGCCAGCCGGACTGGCGCCGGGGAGCTGTTTTTT; CDR3: CASRTGAGELFF
V: TRBV5-5; D: TRBD1; J: TRBJ2-2; size: NA; DNA: TGTGCCAGCAGCCTGGGACAGACCATCACCGGGGAGCTGTTTTTT; CDR3: CASSLGQTITGELFF
V: TRBV6-5; D: NA; J: TRBJ2-5; size: NA; DNA: TGTGCCAGCAGTTACTCGAGTGGGGAAGAGACCCAGTACTTC; CDR3: CASSYSSGEETQYF
V: TRBV3-1/TRBV3-2; D: NA; J: TRBJ2-2; size: NA; DNA: TGTGCCAGCAGCTACCGGACAGTCACCGGGGAGCTGTTTTTT; CDR3: CASSYRTVTGELFF
V: TRBV6-5; D: NA; J: TRBJ2-3; size: NA; DNA: TGTGCCAGCAGTTACCCAGGGGCAGATACGCAGTATTTT; CDR3: CASSYPGADTQYF
V: TRBV18; D: NA; J: TRBJ2-7; size: NA; DNA: TGTGCCAGCTCACCACGTTCGAAGGATAAATACGAGCAGTACTTC; CDR3: CASSPRSKDKYEQYF
V: TRBV10-1; D: TRBD1; J: TRBJ2-7; size: NA; DNA: TGCGCCAGCAGTGACCTTGGACAGGGATCCTACGAGCAGTACTTC; CDR3: CASSDLGQGSYEQYF
V: TRBV7-2; D: NA; J: TRBJ1-4; size: NA; DNA: TGTGCCAGCAGCTTAGCTCGGAGGGCCGGGGGGGGTAATGAAAAACTGTTTTTT; CDR3: CASSLARRAGGGNEKLFF
V: TRBV11-1; D: NA; J: TRBJ1-1; size: NA; DNA: TGTGCCAGCAGCTCCAGGGTATTCCAGAACACTGAAGCTTTCTTT; CDR3: CASSSRVFQNTEAFF
V: TRBV6-6; D: NA; J: TRBJ1-5; size: once; DNA: TGTGCCAGCAGTTACCCTCAAGAGAGTCAGCCCCAGCATTTT; CDR3: CASSYPQESQPQHF
V: TRBV2; D: NA; J: TRBJ1-1; size: NA; DNA: TGTGCCAGCAGTGAATGGAGCACTGAAGCTTTCTTT; CDR3: CASSEWSTEAFF
V: TRBV10-2; D: TRBD2; J: TRBJ2-3; size: NA; DNA: TGCGCCAGCAGGCCGGGACTAGCAGCGTCGGATACGCAGTATTTT; CDR3: CASRPGLAASDTQYF
V: TRBV5-4; D: NA; J: TRBJ1-1; size: NA; DNA: TGTGCCAGCAGCTTTCCCAGGGTAGGAACTGAAGCTTTCTTT; CDR3: CASSFPRVGTEAFF
V: TRBV19; D: NA; J: TRBJ1-2; size: once; DNA: TGTGCCAGTAGTCAAGAATATGGCTACACCTTC; CDR3: CASSQEYGYTF
V: TRBV7-2; D: NA; J: TRBJ1-2; size: few; DNA: TGTGCCAGCAGCCATACCGGGGGGGAAATTTGGGGCTACACCTTC; CDR3: CASSHTGGEIWGYTF
V: TRBV3-1/TRBV3-2; D: NA; J: TRBJ2-5; size: NA; DNA: TGTGCCAGCAGTTTACAGGGAGAGACCCAGTACTTC; CDR3: CASSLQGETQYF
V: TRBV3-1/TRBV3-2; D: NA; J: TRBJ2-3; size: NA; DNA: TGTGCCAGCAGCCAACGTGGGGGTGCGGATACGCAGTATTTT; CDR3: CASSQRGGADTQYF
V: TRBV2; D: NA; J: TRBJ1-3; size: NA; DNA: TGTGCCAAAGAGGAGGGGGGCTCTGGAAACACCATATATTTT; CDR3: CAKEEGGSGNTIYF
V: TRBV7-9; D: TRBD1; J: TRBJ1-1; size: NA; DNA: TGTGCCAGCAGTCTCCGGGGGCCGGGACAGGGGCAAAGCACTGAAGCTTTCTTT; CDR3: CASSLRGPGQGQSTEAFF
V: TRBV7-2; D: NA; J: TRBJ1-3; size: few; DNA: TGTGCCAGCAGCCCAGACAGCACCTACTCTGGAAACACCATATATTTT; CDR3: CASSPDSTYSGNTIYF
V: TRBV19; D: NA; J: TRBJ1-1; size: NA; DNA: TGTGCCACTGATAGGGGCACTGAAGCTTTCTTT; CDR3: CATDRGTEAFF
V: TRBV11-3; D: NA; J: TRBJ1-6; size: NA; DNA: TGTGCCAGCAGCTTAGTATCTCAGGGTATCGATAATTCACCCCTCCACTTT; CDR3: CASSLVSQGIDNSPLHF
V: TRBV15; D: NA; J: TRBJ2-7; size: NA; DNA: TGTGCCACCAGCAGAGCCTCGGGGCCCAATTCTTACGAGCAGTACTTC; CDR3: CATSRASGPNSYEQYF
V: TRBV5-5; D: NA; J: TRBJ1-3; size: NA; DNA: TGTGCCAGCAGCTTGTCGATGGGGACTGGAAACACCATATATTTT; CDR3: CASSLSMGTGNTIYF
V: TRBV5-8; D: NA; J: TRBJ1-1; size: NA; DNA: TGTGCCAGCAGCCGGACCCTAGGGGGCACTGAAGCTTTCTTT; CDR3: CASSRTLGGTEAFF
V: TRBV2; D: NA; J: TRBJ1-5; size: NA; DNA: TGTGCCAGCAGTGAAGGGCGGGGCAATCAGCCCCAGCATTTT; CDR3: CASSEGRGNQPQHF
V: TRBV18; D: NA; J: TRBJ1-2; size: NA; DNA: TGTGCCAGCTCACTAGATATCAACCCGAGAGGCCCCTATGGCTACACCTTC; CDR3: CASSLDINPRGPYGYTF
V: TRBV18; D: NA; J: TRBJ1-2; size: NA; DNA: TGTGCCAGCTCACCACAGTCTTACAGAAACTATGGCTACACCTTC; CDR3: CASSPQSYRNYGYTF
V: TRBV30; D: NA; J: TRBJ2-7; size: once; DNA: TGTGCCTGGAGTGCGGTTGGGCCCTACGAGCAGTACTTC; CDR3: CAWSAVGPYEQYF
V: TRBV27; D: TRBD1; J: TRBJ2-7; size: NA; DNA: TGTGCCAGTAGACAGGGCTACGAGCAGTACTTC; CDR3: CASRQGYEQYF
V: TRBV7-2; D: TRBD2; J: TRBJ2-7; size: NA; DNA: TGTGCCAGCAGCCTCGGGACTAGCGGGAGCGCCTACGAGCAGTACTTC; CDR3: CASSLGTSGSAYEQYF
V: TRBV19; D: NA; J: TRBJ1-3; size: NA; DNA: TGTGCCAGTACCTCTCCCTCGGGCAGGGATGGAAACACCATATATTTT; CDR3: CASTSPSGRDGNTIYF
V: TRBV7-3; D: NA; J: TRBJ2-1; size: NA; DNA: TGTGCCAGCAGCTTAACTGGCGGGCCTAGCTCCTACAATGAGCAGTTCTTC; CDR3: CASSLTGGPSSYNEQFF
V: TRBV6-6; D: NA; J: TRBJ2-7; size: NA; DNA: TGTGCCAGCACCTTTACCAGGCTCAGGCACGACGAGCAGTACTTC; CDR3: CASTFTRLRHDEQYF
V: TRBV7-2; D: NA; J: TRBJ1-5; size: NA; DNA: TGTGCCAGCAGCTTTCTACAGGATCAGCCCCAGCATTTT; CDR3: CASSFLQDQPQHF
V: TRBV5-1; D: NA; J: TRBJ1-1; size: NA; DNA: TGCGCCAGCGGGGAGGGGACTGAAGCTTTCTTT; CDR3: CASGEGTEAFF
V: TRBV5-4; D: NA; J: TRBJ1-2; size: NA; DNA: TGTGCCAGCAGCTTGGACAGGGAAATCTATGGCTACACCTTC; CDR3: CASSLDREIYGYTF
V: TRBV15; D: NA; J: TRBJ1-5; size: NA; DNA: TGTGCCACCAGCCCGTCGGTTAATAATCAGCCCCAGCATTTT; CDR3: CATSPSVNNQPQHF
V: TRBV6-5; D: TRBD1; J: TRBJ1-3; size: NA; DNA: TGTGCCAGCAGTTACACACAGGGGATCTCTGGAAACACCATATATTTT; CDR3: CASSYTQGISGNTIYF
V: TRBV19; D: TRBD2; J: TRBJ2-2; size: NA; DNA: TGTGCCAGTAAGCGGGAGGGCGACACCGGGGAGCTGTTTTTT; CDR3: CASKREGDTGELFF
V: TRBV18; D: TRBD2; J: TRBJ2-3; size: once; DNA: TGTGCCAGCTCACGGACTAGCGGTGACACAGATACGCAGTATTTT; CDR3: CASSRTSGDTDTQYF
V: TRBV5-1; D: TRBD1; J: TRBJ1-5; size: NA; DNA: TGCGCCAGCAGCCCAGAGGGACAGGGAAATCAGCCCCAGCATTTT; CDR3: CASSPEGQGNQPQHF
V: TRBV25-1; D: NA; J: TRBJ2-5; size: once; DNA: TGTGCCAGCAGTGAAATGCCACGCGAAGAGACCCAGTACTTC; CDR3: CASSEMPREETQYF
V: TRBV6-5; D: NA; J: TRBJ1-4; size: once; DNA: TGTGCCAGCAGTTACCGTCCCGGAGAACTGTTTTTT; CDR3: CASSYRPGELFF